This T cell receptor beta chain was retrieved from a study of blood T cell repertoires in COVID-19. The wider study: T cells, B-cell-depleted T cells, or PBMCs supplied cDNA or gDNA.

Sequencing used immunoSEQ multiplex PCR; TCRdb keeps in-frame clones, though not all of them. Of about 400,000 clones listed, roughly 90% were seen once; the top ten hold about 1.7%. This CDR3 spans 11 amino acids. Trimming left V 8 bases short and J 5 bases short, with 9 bases between. Germline V gene lookup returns CDR1 KGHSH and CDR2 LQKENI. Participants, about 18 to 90 years old, spanned fewer than 25 US areas. Participant-given clinical history determined each cohort assignment. Recovered status applied to Cohort 3 donors who had two consecutive negative PCRs. It also applied to those with clearance or with symptom resolution.

The receptor's source is a woman aged 25 to 45 who had recovered from COVID-19. Sequencing was done on a sample of PBMCs or T cells enriched from blood (not recorded which). J is TRBJ1-1 and V is TRBV18; the D is unclear. Here the CDR3 reads CASATGTEAFF. CDR3 sequence (DNA): TGTGCCAGCGCAACGGGGACTGAAGCTTTCTTT.